This is a list of T cell receptor beta chains from one sample in a study of T cell responses to AZD1222 COVID-19 vaccine. Sequencing used immunoSEQ multiplex PCR; TCRdb keeps in-frame clones, though not all of them. The table shows roughly 85,000 clones, with 75% to 95% occurring only once. Source: peripheral blood, taken 28 days after the second AZD1222 dose. Source of these receptors: an adult who received the AZD1222 COVID-19 vaccine. Both conserved end residues are part of each CDR3. The D gene is left open where the match is weak. A row's size may be missing; if present it is once, few, many or a size class.

CDR3 length,J gene,D gene,V gene,clone size,CDR3 protein,CDR3 DNA
16,TRBJ2-3,-,TRBV5-4,-,CASSLDQGQVIDTQYF,TGTGCCAGCAGCTTGGATCAGGGGCAGGTAATAGATACGCAGTATTTT
15,TRBJ2-2,-,TRBV7-9,-,CASSKDRFGSGELFF,TGTGCCAGCAGCAAAGACAGGTTTGGGTCCGGGGAGCTGTTTTTT
16,TRBJ1-2,-,TRBV7-8,-,CASSLKGRPRRGGYTF,TGTGCCAGCAGCTTAAAGGGACGTCCCCGACGGGGTGGCTACACCTTC
12,TRBJ2-1,-,TRBV19,once,CASSPQGNEQFF,TGTGCCAGTAGTCCCCAGGGCAATGAGCAGTTCTTC
13,TRBJ2-1,-,TRBV7-2,-,CASSWGQRGEQFF,TGTGCCAGCAGTTGGGGCCAGAGGGGTGAGCAGTTCTTC
16,TRBJ1-2,-,TRBV3-1/TRBV3-2,-,CASSQDSPTSNYGYTF,TGTGCCAGCAGCCAAGATTCACCGACGTCTAACTATGGCTACACCTTC
14,TRBJ1-2,-,TRBV5-1,-,CASSLAGQIHGYTF,TGCGCCAGCAGCTTGGCCGGTCAGATACATGGCTACACCTTC
15,TRBJ1-2,TRBD1,TRBV27,-,CASSLGTGSLYGYTF,TGTGCCAGCAGTTTAGGGACAGGGTCCCTCTATGGCTACACCTTC
14,TRBJ1-1,-,TRBV6-5,-,CASSMPGTWDKAFF,TGTGCCAGCAGTATGCCCGGGACTTGGGATAAAGCTTTCTTT
14,TRBJ1-4,-,TRBV6-7,-,CASSRQPTNEKLFF,TGTGCCAGCAGTAGACAGCCAACTAATGAAAAACTGTTTTTT
13,TRBJ1-1,-,TRBV5-1,-,CASSTGRNTEAFF,TGCGCCAGCAGCACCGGAAGGAACACTGAAGCTTTCTTT
12,TRBJ2-1,TRBD2,TRBV13,-,CASRWTRSEQFF,TGTGCCAGCAGGTGGACTAGGAGTGAGCAGTTCTTC
15,TRBJ2-7,TRBD2,TRBV7-7,-,CASSSSGTSSYEQYF,TGTGCCAGCAGCTCCTCCGGGACTAGCTCCTACGAGCAGTACTTC
15,TRBJ1-2,-,TRBV28,-,CASSPRGAADYGYTF,TGTGCCAGCAGTCCCAGGGGCGCCGCTGACTATGGCTACACCTTC
16,TRBJ2-1,TRBD2,TRBV4-2,-,CASSLRSGRVYNEQFF,TGTGCCAGCAGCCTCCGCAGCGGGAGGGTCTACAATGAGCAGTTCTTC
14,TRBJ2-3,-,TRBV19,-,CASSIKARTDTQYF,TGTGCCAGTAGTATCAAGGCGAGGACAGATACGCAGTATTTT
18,TRBJ2-3,TRBD2,TRBV4-2,-,CASSQYSTSGTPTDTQYF,TGTGCCAGCAGCCAATACTCGACTAGCGGGACCCCCACAGATACGCAGTATTTT
16,TRBJ2-1,TRBD2,TRBV5-1,once,CASSLTGTSNTNEQFF,TGCGCCAGCAGCCTTACCGGGACTAGCAATACCAATGAGCAGTTCTTC
17,TRBJ2-6,-,TRBV18,-,CASSFYSRPSGANVLTF,TGTGCCAGCTCCTTCTACTCACGTCCCTCTGGGGCCAACGTCCTGACTTTC
12,TRBJ2-1,-,TRBV12-3/TRBV12-4,-,CASSFGDDEQFF,TGTGCCAGCAGTTTTGGGGACGATGAGCAGTTCTTC
14,TRBJ1-1,-,TRBV27,-,CASSLMGQTNEAFF,TGTGCCAGCAGTTTAATGGGGCAGACAAATGAAGCTTTCTTT
15,TRBJ2-7,-,TRBV7-6,-,CASSSFVGPIYEQYF,TGTGCCAGCAGCTCCTTCGTGGGACCGATCTACGAGCAGTACTTC
14,TRBJ1-3,-,TRBV25-1,-,CASKGLYSGNTIYF,TGTGCCAGCAAAGGACTGTACTCTGGAAACACCATATATTTT
15,TRBJ2-7,TRBD2,TRBV6-5,-,CASSTRTSGNDEQYF,TGTGCCAGCAGTACTAGGACTAGCGGGAATGACGAGCAGTACTTC